This TCR beta chain was recovered during a study of T cells after yellow fever vaccination (dated by TCRdb to between 2019 and 2020). About the full investigation: Libraries from fractions with low cell numbers were prepared with the SMART-Seq v4 Ultra Low Input RNA kit. To track T-cell clones before and after primary and booster YFV17D yellow fever vaccination, bulk TCR alpha and beta repertoires were sequenced longitudinally. Two healthy male donors made up the cohort, one aged 18 to 30 years and the other aged 30 to 39 years. Blood was drawn at multiple timepoints before and after primary and secondary immunization, with bulk PBMC replicates and cell subsets isolated. Here is what the overall study found, with its caveats: Compared with the primary T-cell response, the secondary T-cell response was faster but weaker, reaching its peak on day 5 rather than on day 15. The study included only a couple of donors, which limits how far the findings can be generalized. After the booster, most clones that had expanded after primary vaccination were detected again (nearly 97% of CD4 and 70% to 90% of CD8), suggesting broad maintenance of memory. A small fraction of clonotypes showed up in both the CD4 and CD8 compartments, probably as a result of convergent recombination. Computational filtering was required because FACS-sorted repertoires could contain abundant contaminating clonotypes from the bulk population.

The treatment or condition label, read with the paper, signifies: live attenuated yellow fever vaccine strain. Two biological replicates of bulk PBMCs were collected at each blood-draw timepoint. A standard Ficoll-Paque protocol was used to isolate PBMCs from peripheral blood. TriZol was used to extract RNA from bulk PBMCs, from CD4 and CD8 fractions, and from dextramer-positive and dextramer-negative fractions. A note on this clonotype: The antigen it recognizes is unknown. Base qualities are not provided; no much larger clone lies one nucleotide away.

TCR cDNA was synthesized by 5'RACE template switching, through which a universal primer site and unique molecular identifiers were introduced. cDNA synthesis was primed from both the TCR alpha and TCR beta constant segments. Library amplification involved two PCR steps, and the second step added sample barcodes and sequencing adapters. Sequencing of the libraries was done on either Illumina HiSeq 2500 (2x100 bp) or NovaSeq (2x150 bp). The authors' analysis ran thus. Reads were demultiplexed and collapsed into UMI consensus sequences with MIGEC, and V(D)J alignment was performed with MiXCR. Clonotypes responding to the vaccine were identified with edgeR on replicate PBMC samples, with the criteria of FDR below 0.01 and a log2 fold change above 5 up to day 15. Bulk clonotypes were assigned CD4 or CD8 identity according to which sequenced CD4 or CD8 repertoire held them at higher abundance. TCRdb reanalyzed the raw reads on its own, using fastp at Q25 for trimming and MiXCR for clone calling, and kept in-frame beta chains. Rows with a matching CDR3 protein are joined into one entry that keeps the most common DNA and genes. The V and J calls shown here were made by TCRdb, not taken from the authors' results. This sample gives 400,000 to 650,000 distinct CDR3 sequences in total; 21% of them show up just once. Together, the top ten hold approximately 15% of the sample.

Reading the germline V gene gives CDR1 LGHNA and CDR2 YSLEER. The CDR3 sequence holds 15 residues, the cysteine and phenylalanine included. Solely the CDR3 DNA is kept, with 45 bases framed from the first base. Trimmed from V: 5 bases; trimmed from J: 0 bases; junction bases lacking a gene match: 6. The sequence is built from TRBV4-3 and TRBJ1-2; TRBD1 fits 7 bases in the junction. Sequences were derived from PBMCs, sampled approximately 22 days after the first yellow fever vaccination. The origin of this receptor is a man between 18 and 29 years old who received the YFV17D yellow fever vaccine. The CDR3 protein: CASSYHRGSNYGYTF. The nucleotides read TGCGCCAGCAGCTACCACAGGGGATCTAACTATGGCTACACCTTC.